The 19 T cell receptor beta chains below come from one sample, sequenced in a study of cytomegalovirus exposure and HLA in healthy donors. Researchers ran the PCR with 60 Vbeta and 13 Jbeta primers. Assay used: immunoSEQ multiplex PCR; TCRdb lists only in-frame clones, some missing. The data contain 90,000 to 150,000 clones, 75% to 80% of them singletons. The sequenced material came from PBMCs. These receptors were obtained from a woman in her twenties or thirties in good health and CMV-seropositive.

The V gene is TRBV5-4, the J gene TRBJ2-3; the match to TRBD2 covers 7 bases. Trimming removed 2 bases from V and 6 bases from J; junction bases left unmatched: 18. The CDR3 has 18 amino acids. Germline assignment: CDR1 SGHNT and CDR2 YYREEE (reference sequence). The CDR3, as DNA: TGTGCCAGCAGCTTCGACAGTCTATCGGGGGGATGGGGTGATACGCAGTATTTT. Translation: CASSFDSLSGGWGDTQYF.

The DNA of the CDR3 is TGTGCCAGTAGTATCGGGACAGAACAGCCCCAGCATTTT. It yields the protein CASSIGTEQPQHF. The chain combines TRBV19 with TRBJ1-5, with TRBD1 identical over 7 bases. Germline lookup yields CDR1 LNHDA and CDR2 SQIVND (reference sequence). This CDR3 is 13 amino acids long. The ends lost 3 bases at V and 7 bases at J; junction bases unmatched: 3.

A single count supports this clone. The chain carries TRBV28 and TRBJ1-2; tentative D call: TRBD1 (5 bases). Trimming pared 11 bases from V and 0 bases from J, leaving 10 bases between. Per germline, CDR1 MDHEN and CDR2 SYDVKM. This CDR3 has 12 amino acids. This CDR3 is CAGGSSNYGYTF. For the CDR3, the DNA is TGTGCCGGGGGGTCGTCTAACTATGGCTACACCTTC.

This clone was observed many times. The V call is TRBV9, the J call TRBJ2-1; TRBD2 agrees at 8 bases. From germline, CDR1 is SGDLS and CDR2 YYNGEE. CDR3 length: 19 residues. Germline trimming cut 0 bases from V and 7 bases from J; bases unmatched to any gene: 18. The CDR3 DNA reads TGTGCCAGCAGCGTAGCTAGGGGTAGCGGGGTGCCCCGCACGAATGAGCAGTTCTTC. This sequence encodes CASSVARGSGVPRTNEQFF.

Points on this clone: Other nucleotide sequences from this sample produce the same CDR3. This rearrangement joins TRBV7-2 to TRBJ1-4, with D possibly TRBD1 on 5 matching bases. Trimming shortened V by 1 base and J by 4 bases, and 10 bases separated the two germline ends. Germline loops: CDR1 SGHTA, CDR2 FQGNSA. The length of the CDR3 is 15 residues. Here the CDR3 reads CASSLGDRDNEKLFF. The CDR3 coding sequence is TGTGCCAGCAGCTTAGGCGACAGAGATAATGAAAAACTGTTTTTT.

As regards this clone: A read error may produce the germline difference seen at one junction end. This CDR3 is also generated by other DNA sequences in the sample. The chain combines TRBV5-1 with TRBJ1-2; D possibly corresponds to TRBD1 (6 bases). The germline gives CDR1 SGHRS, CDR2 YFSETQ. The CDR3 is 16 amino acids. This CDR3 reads CASSLAGQSLDYGYTF. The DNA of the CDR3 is TGCGCCAGCAGCTTGGCCGGACAGAGCCTAGACTATGGCTACACCTTT. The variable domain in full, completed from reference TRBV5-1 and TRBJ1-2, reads KAGVTQTPRYLIKTRGQQVTLSCSPISGHRSVSWYQQTPGQGLQFLFEYFSETQRNKGNFPGRFSGRQFSNSRSEMNVSTLELGDSALYLCASSLAGQSLDYGYTFGSGTRLTVV.

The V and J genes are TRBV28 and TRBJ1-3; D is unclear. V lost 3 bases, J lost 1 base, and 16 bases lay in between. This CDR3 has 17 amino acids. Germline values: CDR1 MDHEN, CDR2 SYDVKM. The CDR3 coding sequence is TGTGCCAGCAGTTTTCAAAGTGGCGGACTATCTGGAAACACCATATATTTT. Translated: CASSFQSGGLSGNTIYF.

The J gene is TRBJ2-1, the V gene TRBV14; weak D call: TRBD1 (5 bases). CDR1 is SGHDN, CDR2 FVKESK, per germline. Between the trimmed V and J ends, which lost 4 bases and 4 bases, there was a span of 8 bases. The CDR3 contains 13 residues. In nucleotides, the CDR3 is TGTGCCAGCAGCCGTAGGGGTTACAATGAGCAGTTCTTC. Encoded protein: CASSRRGYNEQFF. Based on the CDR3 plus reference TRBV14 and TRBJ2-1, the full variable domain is EAGVTQFPSHSVIEKGQTVTLRCDPISGHDNLYWYRRVMGKEIKFLLHFVKESKQDESGMPNNRFLAERTGGTYSTLKVQPAELEDSGVYFCASSRRGYNEQFFGPGTRLTVL.

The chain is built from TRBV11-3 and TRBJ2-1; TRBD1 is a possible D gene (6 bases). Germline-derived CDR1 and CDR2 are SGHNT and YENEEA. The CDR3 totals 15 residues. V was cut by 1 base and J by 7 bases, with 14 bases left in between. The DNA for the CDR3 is TGTGCCAGCAGCTTAGGACAGGCCCGGAGAAATGAGCAGTTCTTC. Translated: CASSLGQARRNEQFF.

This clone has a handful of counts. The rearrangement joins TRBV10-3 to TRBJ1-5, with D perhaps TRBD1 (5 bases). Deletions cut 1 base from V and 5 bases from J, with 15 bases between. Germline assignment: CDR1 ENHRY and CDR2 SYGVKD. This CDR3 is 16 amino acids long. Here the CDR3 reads CAISEFLQEGDQPQHF. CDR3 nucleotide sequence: TGTGCCATCAGTGAGTTCTTACAGGAGGGAGATCAGCCCCAGCATTTT.

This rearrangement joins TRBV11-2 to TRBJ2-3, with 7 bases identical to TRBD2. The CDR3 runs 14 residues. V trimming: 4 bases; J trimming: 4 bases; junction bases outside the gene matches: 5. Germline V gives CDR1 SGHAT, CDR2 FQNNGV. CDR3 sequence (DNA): TGTGCCAGCAGCTCGACTCGGGGGGCAGATACGCAGTATTTT. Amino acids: CASSSTRGADTQYF. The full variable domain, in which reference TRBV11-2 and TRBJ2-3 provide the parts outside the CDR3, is EAGVAQSPRYKIIEKRQSVAFWCNPISGHATLYWYQQILGQGPKLLIQFQNNGVVDDSQLPKDRFSAERLKGVDSTLKIQPAKLEDSAVYLCASSSTRGADTQYFGPGTRLTVL.

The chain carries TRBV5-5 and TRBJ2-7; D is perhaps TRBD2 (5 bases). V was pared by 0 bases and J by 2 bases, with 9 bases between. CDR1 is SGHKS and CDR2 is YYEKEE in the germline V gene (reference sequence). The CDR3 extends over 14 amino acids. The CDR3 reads CASSLGTGTYEQYF. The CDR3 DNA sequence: TGTGCCAGCAGCTTGGGCACCGGGACCTACGAGCAGTACTTC.

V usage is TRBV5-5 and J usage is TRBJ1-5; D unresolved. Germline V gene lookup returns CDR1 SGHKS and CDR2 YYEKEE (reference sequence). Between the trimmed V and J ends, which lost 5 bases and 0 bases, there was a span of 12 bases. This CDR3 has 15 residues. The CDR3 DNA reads TGTGCCAGCAGTATTGACATCTATAGCAATCAGCCCCAGCATTTT. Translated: CASSIDIYSNQPQHF. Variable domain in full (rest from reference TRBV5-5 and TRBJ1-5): DAGVTQSPTHLIKTRGQQVTLRCSPISGHKSVSWYQQVLGQGPQFIFQYYEKEERGRGNFPDRFSARQFPNYSSELNVNALLLGDSALYLCASSIDIYSNQPQHFGDGTRLSIL.

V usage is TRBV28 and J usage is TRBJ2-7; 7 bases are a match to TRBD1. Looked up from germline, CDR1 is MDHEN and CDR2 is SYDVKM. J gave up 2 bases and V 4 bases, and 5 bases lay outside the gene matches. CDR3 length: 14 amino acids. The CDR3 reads CASSSGTEAYEQYF. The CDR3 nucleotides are TGTGCCAGCAGTTCGGGGACAGAGGCCTACGAGCAGTACTTC.

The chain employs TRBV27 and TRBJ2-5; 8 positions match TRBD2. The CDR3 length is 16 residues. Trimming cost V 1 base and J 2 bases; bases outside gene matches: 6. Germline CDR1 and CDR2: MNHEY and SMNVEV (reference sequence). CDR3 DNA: TGTGCCAGCAGTTTATTTTCGGGGGGGCCTCAAGAGACCCAGTACTTC. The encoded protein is CASSLFSGGPQETQYF.

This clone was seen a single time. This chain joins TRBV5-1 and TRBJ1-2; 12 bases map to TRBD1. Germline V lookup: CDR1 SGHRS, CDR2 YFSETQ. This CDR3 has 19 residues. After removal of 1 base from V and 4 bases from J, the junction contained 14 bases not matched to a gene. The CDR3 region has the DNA TGCGCCAGCAGCTTGTCCGCTGGGACAGGGGGCCACTTACCCTATGGCTACACCTTC. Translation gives CASSLSAGTGGHLPYGYTF.

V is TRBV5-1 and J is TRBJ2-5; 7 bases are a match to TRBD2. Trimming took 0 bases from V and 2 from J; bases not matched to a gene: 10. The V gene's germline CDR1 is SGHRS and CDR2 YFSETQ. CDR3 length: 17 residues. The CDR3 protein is CASSLVAPLGGQETQYF. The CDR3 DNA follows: TGCGCCAGCAGCTTGGTAGCCCCCCTGGGGGGGCAAGAGACCCAGTACTTC.

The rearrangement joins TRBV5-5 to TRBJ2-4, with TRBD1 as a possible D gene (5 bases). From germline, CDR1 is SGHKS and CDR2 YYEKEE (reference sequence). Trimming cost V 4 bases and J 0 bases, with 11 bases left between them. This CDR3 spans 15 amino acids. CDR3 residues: CASSADGQAKNIQYF. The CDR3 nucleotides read TGTGCCAGCAGCGCGGACGGACAAGCCAAAAACATTCAGTACTTC.

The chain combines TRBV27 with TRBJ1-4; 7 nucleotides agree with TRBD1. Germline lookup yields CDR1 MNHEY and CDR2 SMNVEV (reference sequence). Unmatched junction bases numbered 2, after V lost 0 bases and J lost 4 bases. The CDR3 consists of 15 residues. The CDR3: CASSLSTGNNEKLFF. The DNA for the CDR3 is TGTGCCAGCAGTTTATCGACAGGGAATAATGAAAAACTGTTTTTT.